The clone carrying this T cell receptor beta chain was seen only a few times. Its target is unknown. The CDR3 runs to 13 residues. Germline CDR1 and CDR2: ENHRY and SYGVKD. V gave up 6 bases and J gave up 0 bases, with 9 bases separating them. The data were taken from a study of vaccination and CD4 T cells after COVID-19. Time point denoted: late sampling 161 to 241 days after vaccination in three convalescent patients. The treatment was: roughly 11-day PBMC culture with coronavirus spike peptide pools or control peptides (ViraFEST assay). Positive PCR tests dated from March to December 2020, predating US Alpha, Beta and Delta variants. The Oncomine TCR Beta short-read assay was applied to DNA of cultured CD4+ T cells. TCRdb itself ran the PCR reads through MiXCR, one entry per CDR3 protein. The repertoire holds 20,000 or so distinct CDR3 sequences, with 42% as singletons.

This TCR came from a human donor who had recovered from COVID-19. Material: CD4+ T cells from blood, cultured in vitro, obtained about 7 months after SARS-CoV-2 vaccination. The chain couples TRBV10-3 to TRBJ2-7, with D possibly matching TRBD2 (6 bases). The CDR3 loop reads CAISQGGSYEQYF. The CDR3 nucleotides read TGTGCCATCAGCCAGGGAGGCTCCTACGAGCAGTACTTC.